This paragraph covers one T cell receptor beta chain sequence. Measured with immunoSEQ multiplex PCR; TCRdb has only the in-frame clones, and not every one. The data show 70,000 to 85,000 clones, 92% seen once. The data are from a study of technical replicates of blood from a few donors. The CDR3 loop spans 16 amino acids. Trimming removed 5 bases from V and 2 bases from J; junction bases left unmatched: 10. Germline V gene lookup returns CDR1 MNHEY and CDR2 SMNVEV (reference sequence). The receptor comes from a human donor in good health. The V and J genes are TRBV27 and TRBJ2-7, with 9 bases lining up with TRBD1. Material for sequencing was T cells isolated from PBMCs. CDR3 sequence reads: CASSHRWDRAAYEQYF. For the CDR3, the DNA is TGTGCCAGCAGTCACCGGTGGGACAGGGCAGCCTACGAGCAGTACTTC.